The 24 T cell receptor beta chains reported below all come from one sample, sequenced in a study of response to subunit inactivated influenza vaccine. TCRdb called the RT-PCR reads again in MiXCR, with one record for every CDR3 protein. The sample consists of under 750,000 distinct CDR3 sequences, about 12% of them appearing once. The sequencing used PBMCs from blood, collected on the day of vaccination. Source of these receptors: a man between 45 and 60 years old who received an inactivated influenza vaccine.

At least ten counts were recorded for this clonotype. V usage is TRBV29-1 and J usage is TRBJ2-2; TRBD2 agrees at 8 bases. The CDR3 has 14 amino acids. V gave up 6 bases and J gave up 6 bases; unmatched junction bases: 9. Germline V gene lookup returns CDR1 SQVTM and CDR2 ANQGSEA. The DNA of the CDR3 is TGCAGCGTCGGGAGGGCAGGTGGGGCCGGGGAGCTGTTTTTT. This encodes CSVGRAGGAGELFF.

The gene calls are TRBV7-8 and TRBJ1-5, with D unclear. Germline V gives CDR1 SGHVS, CDR2 FQNEAQ. Trimming shortened V by 0 bases and J by 5 bases, and 8 bases separated the two germline ends. CDR3 length: 14 amino acids. The CDR3 protein is CASSLALGHQPQHF. The DNA of the CDR3 is TGTGCCAGCAGCTTAGCGCTGGGCCATCAGCCCCAGCATTTT.

The chain carries TRBV10-3 and TRBJ2-1; 9 nucleotides match TRBD2. CDR3 length: 21 residues. V shed 6 bases and J 0 bases; nucleotides not matched to a gene: 21. Looked up from germline, CDR1 is ENHRY and CDR2 is SYGVKD. CDR3 region: CAISGIPGGGGANSSYNEQFF. DNA of the CDR3: TGTGCCATCAGCGGCATACCTGGTGGCGGGGGGGCGAATTCCTCCTACAATGAGCAGTTCTTC.

The chain uses TRBV6-1 and TRBJ2-7; the match to TRBD2 covers 10 bases. With 6 bases clipped from V and 1 base from J, the junction kept 9 bases outside the gene matches. CDR1 is MNHNS, CDR2 SASEGT, per germline. The CDR3 is 16 amino acids. This CDR3 reads CASRALEREGSYEQYF. In DNA, the CDR3 is TGTGCCAGCAGGGCCCTAGAGCGGGAGGGTTCCTACGAGCAGTACTTC.

The chain recombines TRBV11-1 with TRBJ2-1; 8 bases are shared with TRBD2. V gave up 1 base and J gave up 10 bases; unmatched junction bases: 3. Germline values: CDR1 SGHAT, CDR2 FQDESV (reference sequence). CDR3 size: 13 residues. The CDR3 spells CASSLGSGGEQFF. Written as DNA, the CDR3 is TGTGCCAGCAGCTTAGGGTCGGGGGGGGAGCAGTTCTTC.

This clonotype was counted only a few times. The gene calls are TRBV28 and TRBJ2-7, with 7 bases identical to TRBD1. The CDR3 is 16 residues long. In germline, CDR1 is MDHEN, CDR2 SYDVKM. The J segment lost 5 bases and the V segment lost 4 bases, leaving 14 bases of the junction unmatched. The DNA for the CDR3 is TGTGCCAGCAGTTCCCCCGGATCAGGGGGAATCAACGAGCAGTACTTC. Translation gives CASSSPGSGGINEQYF. The full variable domain, its missing parts supplied by reference TRBV28 and TRBJ2-7, is DVKVTQSSRYLVKRTGEKVFLECVQDMDHENMFWYRQDPGLGLRLIYFSYDVKMKEKGDIPEGYSVSREKKERFSLILESASTNQTSMYLCASSSPGSGGINEQYFGPGTRLTVT.

The rearrangement joins TRBV4-3 to TRBJ2-7; a weak D match, TRBD1 (7 bases). Looked up from germline, CDR1 is LGHNA and CDR2 is YSLEER. The CDR3 totals 16 residues. V dropped 0 bases and J dropped 2 bases, with 14 bases sitting between them. CDR3 amino acids: CASSQEAAGGTYEQYF. CDR3 coding DNA: TGCGCCAGCAGCCAAGAGGCGGCAGGGGGGACCTACGAGCAGTACTTC.

This clonotype has only a few counts. The chain joins TRBV5-1 to TRBJ1-1, with D possibly being TRBD1 (6 bases). V was trimmed by 4 bases and J by 11 bases, leaving 15 bases between them. The CDR3 runs 12 residues. Germline assignment: CDR1 SGHRS and CDR2 YFSETQ. The CDR3 loop reads CASSQVQGSAFF. The CDR3 DNA sequence: TGCGCCAGCAGCCAAGTACAGGGATCCGCTTTCTTT.

This chain connects TRBV7-2 to TRBJ1-6, with 10 positions matching TRBD1. The CDR3 runs to 15 residues. J lost 7 bases, V lost 5 bases, and 5 bases had no gene match. Germline V lookup: CDR1 SGHTA, CDR2 FQGNSA. This CDR3 is CASSLKTGGNSPLHF. The CDR3, as DNA: TGTGCCAGCAGCCTAAAGACAGGGGGCAATTCACCCCTCCACTTT.

This clonotype was counted ten times or more. The J gene is TRBJ2-3, the V gene TRBV4-1; 7 bases match TRBD1. Germline-derived CDR1 and CDR2 are MGHRA and YSYEKL. This CDR3 is built from 17 residues. V gave up 3 bases and J gave up 4 bases; unmatched junction bases: 13. CDR3 in amino acids: CASSQRRQGIVADTQYF. Here the CDR3 DNA reads TGCGCCAGCAGCCAGAGGAGACAGGGAATCGTCGCAGATACGCAGTATTTT.

This clonotype was counted a few times. The chain has TRBV12-3 or TRBV12-4 and TRBJ2-3; D is ambiguous. Trimming cost V 3 bases and J 0 bases, with 7 bases left between them. The CDR3 is 14 amino acids. CDR3 in DNA: TGTGCCAGCAGTTTCGGGTATAGCACAGATACGCAGTATTTT. Its translation: CASSFGYSTDTQYF.

This clonotype was picked up a small number of times. The chain carries TRBV21-1 and TRBJ2-5; TRBD2, the table's D call, lacks a check against the DNA. TRBV21-1 is a documented pseudogene. The CDR3 covers 17 residues. The CDR3 DNA sequence: TGTGCCAGCAGCAAATACTCTAGCGGGAGGACGGGAGAGACCCAGTACTTC. The encoded protein is CASSKYSSGRTGETQYF.

This clonotype was detected ten times or more. The chain has TRBV6-1 and TRBJ2-1; TRBD2 agrees at 10 bases. This CDR3 has 16 amino acids. The V and J ends lost 6 bases and 4 bases, in that order; junction bases with no gene match: 9. Germline CDR1 MNHNS, CDR2 SASEGT. The DNA of the CDR3 is TGTGCCAGCAGCCGAGCGGGGGGGCCATGGTACAATGAGCAGTTCTTC. Its translation: CASSRAGGPWYNEQFF.

This clonotype appeared a few times. The rearrangement uses TRBV15 and TRBJ2-3; 9 nucleotides match TRBD2. V lost 4 bases and J lost 3; bases outside the gene matches: 11. This CDR3 is built from 17 residues. From germline, CDR1 is LNHNV and CDR2 YYDKDF (reference sequence). CDR3 sequence reads: CATSIKAALAGTDTQYF. In DNA, the CDR3 is TGTGCCACCAGCATAAAAGCTGCTCTAGCGGGGACAGATACGCAGTATTTT.

The chain carries TRBV5-1 and TRBJ2-5; D not resolved. Germline lookup yields CDR1 SGHRS and CDR2 YFSETQ. Trimming cost V 0 bases and J 5 bases, with 11 bases left between them. This CDR3 has 14 amino acids. The CDR3 region has the DNA TGCGCCAGCAGCTTGGCGGTAGCCGGGGAGACCCAGTACTTC. Translated, it gives CASSLAVAGETQYF.

This chain joins TRBV7-2 and TRBJ2-7; D gene unclear. The CDR3 totals 13 residues. V was shortened by 5 bases and J by 4 bases, with 12 bases between the two germline ends. From germline, CDR1 is SGHTA and CDR2 FQGNSA. The DNA for the CDR3 is TGTGCCAGCAGCGTCAGGACCTTATACGAGCAGTACTTC. Amino acids: CASSVRTLYEQYF.

This clonotype has more than one count but fewer than ten. This sequence joins TRBV5-1 and TRBJ2-7; possible D gene TRBD2, 5 bases. The CDR3 totals 13 residues. Germline CDR1 SGHRS, CDR2 YFSETQ. Trimming shortened V by 0 bases and J by 6 bases, and 10 bases separated the two germline ends. The CDR3: CASSLERLGEQYF. Written as DNA, the CDR3 is TGCGCCAGCAGCTTGGAGCGGTTGGGCGAGCAGTACTTC.

This clonotype was counted many times. The rearrangement uses TRBV7-9 and TRBJ1-5, with D possibly being TRBD1 (5 bases). CDR3 size: 15 residues. Germline lookup yields CDR1 SEHNR and CDR2 FQNEAQ (reference sequence). V was trimmed by 1 base and J by 2 bases, leaving 9 bases between them. CDR3 in DNA: TGTGCCAGCAGCTTAGATGGAGGGGGCAATCAGCCCCAGCATTTT. Translation gives CASSLDGGGNQPQHF.

The table lists this clonotype with many counts. The rearrangement joins TRBV5-6 to TRBJ2-1; D remains ambiguous. Trimming shortened V by 0 bases and J by 4 bases, and 11 bases separated the two germline ends. The CDR3 is made up of 15 amino acids. The germline CDR1 and CDR2 sequences are SGHDT and YYEEEE. CDR3 bases: TGTGCCAGCAGCTTGGGTCTCGGCATATACAATGAGCAGTTCTTC. Translation gives CASSLGLGIYNEQFF.

This clonotype was detected ten times or more. This chain joins TRBV5-1 and TRBJ1-4; D is possibly TRBD1 (5 bases). CDR3 length equals 17 residues. Trimming cost V 0 bases and J 0 bases, with 12 bases left between them. Germline V gives CDR1 SGHRS, CDR2 YFSETQ. The CDR3 nucleotides read TGCGCCAGCAGCTTGGCCGGGAGGGGATCAACTAATGAAAAACTGTTTTTT. Its translation: CASSLAGRGSTNEKLFF.

In its sample, this clonotype was seen a few times. CDR3: CASSLPPYGSRSSYNEQFF. The CDR3 DNA is TGCGCCAGCAGCTTACCACCCTACGGCTCCCGAAGCTCCTACAATGAGCAGTTCTTC. The chain links TRBV5-1 to TRBJ2-1; no definite D call. CDR1 is SGHRS, CDR2 YFSETQ, per germline. The CDR3 runs to 19 residues. V was clipped by 2 bases and J by 0 bases, with 21 bases between them.

The V gene is TRBV29-1, the J gene TRBJ2-7; D is possibly TRBD1 (7 bases). The germline CDR1 and CDR2 sequences are SQVTM and ANQGSEA. CDR3 length equals 16 residues. The V gene lost 2 bases and the J gene lost 2 bases, with 19 bases spanning the gap. DNA of the CDR3: TGCAGCGTTGAAAGGGGTTTGGAGGGGGCCCCCTACGAGCAGTACTTC. Translated, it gives CSVERGLEGAPYEQYF.

The rearrangement links TRBV10-3 to TRBJ2-2; 7 positions match TRBD2. This CDR3 has 16 amino acids. The trim removed 10 bases at V and 1 base at J, leaving 12 bases unmatched. The germline gives CDR1 ENHRY, CDR2 SYGVKD. The chain's CDR3 is CATVSGGRENTGELFF. The CDR3 nucleotides are TGTGCCACCGTATCCGGCGGGAGAGAGAACACCGGGGAGCTGTTTTTT.

This chain links TRBV28 with TRBJ2-2; 9 positions agree with TRBD2. The CDR3 sequence is 15 residues long. In germline, CDR1 is MDHEN, CDR2 SYDVKM. With V trimmed by 8 bases and J by 4 bases, 8 bases remained unmatched. DNA for the CDR3: TGTGCCAGCGGCGGGGGGGGGGAAGGCACCGGGGAGCTGTTTTTT. Amino acid sequence: CASGGGGEGTGELFF.